This record looks at one TCR beta chain sequence and its context. The record originates from a study of control samples from healthy donors and cancer patients. TCRdb keeps only in-frame clones here, not all; method: immunoSEQ multiplex PCR. The table lists roughly 100,000 clones, roughly nine tenths of them singletons. Germline V CDR1 and CDR2: SGHDT, YYEEEE. The CDR3 is 13 amino acids. The V end was cut by 4 bases, the J end by 0 bases, with 4 bases between. What was sequenced was blood. The clonotype comes from a young woman in good health. The chain uses TRBV5-6 and TRBJ2-2; D not certain. CDR3 bases: TGTGCCAGCAGCGATCCGAACACCGGGGAGCTGTTTTTT. Residues: CASSDPNTGELFF.